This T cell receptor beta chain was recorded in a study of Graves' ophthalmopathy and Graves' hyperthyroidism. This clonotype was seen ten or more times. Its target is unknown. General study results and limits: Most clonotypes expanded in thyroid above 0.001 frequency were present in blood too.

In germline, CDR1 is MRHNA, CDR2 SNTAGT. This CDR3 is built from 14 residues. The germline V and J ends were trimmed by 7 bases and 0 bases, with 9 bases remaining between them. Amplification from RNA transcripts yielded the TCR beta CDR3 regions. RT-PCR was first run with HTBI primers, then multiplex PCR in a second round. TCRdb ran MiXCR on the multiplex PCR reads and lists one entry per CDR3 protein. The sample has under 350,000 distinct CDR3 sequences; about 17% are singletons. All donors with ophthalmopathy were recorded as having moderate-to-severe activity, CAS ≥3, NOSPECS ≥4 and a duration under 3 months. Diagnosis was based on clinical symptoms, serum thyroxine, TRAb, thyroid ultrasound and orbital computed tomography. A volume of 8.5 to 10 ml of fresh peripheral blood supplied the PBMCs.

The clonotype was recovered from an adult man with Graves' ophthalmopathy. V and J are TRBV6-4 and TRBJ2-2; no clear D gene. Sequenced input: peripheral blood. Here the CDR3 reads CASKLTANTGELFF. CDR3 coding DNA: TGTGCCAGCAAACTCACCGCGAACACCGGGGAGCTGTTTTTT.